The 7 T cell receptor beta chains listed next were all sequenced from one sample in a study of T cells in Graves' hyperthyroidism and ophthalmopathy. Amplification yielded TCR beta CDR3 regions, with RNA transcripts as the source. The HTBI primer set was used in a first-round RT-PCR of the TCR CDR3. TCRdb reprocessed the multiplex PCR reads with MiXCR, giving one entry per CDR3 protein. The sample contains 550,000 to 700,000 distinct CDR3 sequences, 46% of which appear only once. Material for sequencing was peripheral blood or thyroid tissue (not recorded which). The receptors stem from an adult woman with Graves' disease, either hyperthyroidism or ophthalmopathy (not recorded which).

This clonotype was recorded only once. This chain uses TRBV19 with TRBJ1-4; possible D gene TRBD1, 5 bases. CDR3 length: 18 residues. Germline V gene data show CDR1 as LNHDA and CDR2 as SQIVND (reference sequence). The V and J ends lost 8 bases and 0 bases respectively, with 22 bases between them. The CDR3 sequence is CASFPGELQSATNEKLFF. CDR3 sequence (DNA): TGTGCCAGTTTTCCGGGGGAGCTCCAATCTGCAACTAATGAAAAACTGTTTTTT.

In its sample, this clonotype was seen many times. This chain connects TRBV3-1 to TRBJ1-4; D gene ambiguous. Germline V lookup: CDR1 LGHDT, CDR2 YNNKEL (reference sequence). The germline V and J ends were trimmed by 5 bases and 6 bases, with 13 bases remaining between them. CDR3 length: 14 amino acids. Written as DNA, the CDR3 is TGTGCCAGCAGCTACGGCAGTCACTATGAAAAACTGTTTTTT. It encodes CASSYGSHYEKLFF.

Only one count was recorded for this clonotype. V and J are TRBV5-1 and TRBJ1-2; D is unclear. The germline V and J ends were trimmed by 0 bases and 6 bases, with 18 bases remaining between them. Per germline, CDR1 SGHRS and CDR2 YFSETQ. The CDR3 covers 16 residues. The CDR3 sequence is CASSLAGKNAGNGYTF. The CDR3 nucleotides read TGCGCCAGCAGCTTGGCGGGGAAAAATGCGGGTAATGGCTACACCTTC.

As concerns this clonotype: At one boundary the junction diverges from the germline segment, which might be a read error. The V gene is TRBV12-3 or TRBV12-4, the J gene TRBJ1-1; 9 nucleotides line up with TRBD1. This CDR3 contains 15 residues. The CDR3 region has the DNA TGTGCCAGCAGTTCCCCGGGACAGGGAAACACTGAAACTTTCTTT. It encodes CASSSPGQGNTETFF.

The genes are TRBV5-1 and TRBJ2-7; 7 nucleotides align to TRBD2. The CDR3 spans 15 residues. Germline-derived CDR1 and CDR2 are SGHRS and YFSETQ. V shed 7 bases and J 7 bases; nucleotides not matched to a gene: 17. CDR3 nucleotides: TGCGCCAGCTCCTCGGCGGGAGCGGGGACCGGGGAGCAGTACTTC. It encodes CASSSAGAGTGEQYF.

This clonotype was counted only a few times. CDR3 sequence: CATSDYPGSEAFF. The CDR3 region has the DNA TGTGCCACCAGTGATTATCCTGGTTCTGAAGCTTTCTTT. V usage is TRBV24-1 and J usage is TRBJ1-1; D is unresolved. The CDR3 is 13 residues long. V lost 2 bases to trimming and J lost 6 bases, with 9 bases between them. The germline V gene has CDR1 KGHDR and CDR2 SFDVKD.

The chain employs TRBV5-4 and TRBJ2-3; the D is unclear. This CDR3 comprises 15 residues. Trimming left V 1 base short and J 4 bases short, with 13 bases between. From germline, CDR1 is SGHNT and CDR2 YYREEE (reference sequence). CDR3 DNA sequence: TGTGCCAGCAGCTTGCGGCTAGTAAAGGCAGATACGCAGTATTTT. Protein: CASSLRLVKADTQYF.